This TCR beta chain was retrieved from a study of cytomegalovirus exposure and HLA in healthy donors. Study-wide results and caveats: TCR association rates varied by HLA locus in a later analysis, with DRB1 highest and HLA-C lowest. Exclusion as indistinguishable affected some V segments, including TRBV6-2 and TRBV6-3. Later genetic work tied a missense DCLRE1C variant to beta-chain V and J trimming.

Germline V gives CDR1 MGHRA, CDR2 YSYEKL. There are 15 residues in the CDR3. Deletions cut 1 base from V and 0 bases from J, with 7 bases between. Sampled while nominally healthy, donors likely had unrecorded immune exposures. Amplification used 60 Vbeta primers and 13 Jbeta primers. This table comes from immunoSEQ multiplex PCR, and its TCRdb copy is limited to in-frame clones, with some not included. The sample lists 130,000 or so clones; 60% to 80% were seen once. A note on this clone: Its target is unknown.

Sequenced: PBMCs. The receptor's source is a man aged 45-65 years in good health and CMV-seronegative. This rearrangement joins TRBV4-1 to TRBJ1-5; D not resolved. CDR3 protein: CASSQAEGSNQPQHF. CDR3 in DNA: TGCGCCAGCAGCCAAGCGGAGGGTAGCAATCAGCCCCAGCATTTT.